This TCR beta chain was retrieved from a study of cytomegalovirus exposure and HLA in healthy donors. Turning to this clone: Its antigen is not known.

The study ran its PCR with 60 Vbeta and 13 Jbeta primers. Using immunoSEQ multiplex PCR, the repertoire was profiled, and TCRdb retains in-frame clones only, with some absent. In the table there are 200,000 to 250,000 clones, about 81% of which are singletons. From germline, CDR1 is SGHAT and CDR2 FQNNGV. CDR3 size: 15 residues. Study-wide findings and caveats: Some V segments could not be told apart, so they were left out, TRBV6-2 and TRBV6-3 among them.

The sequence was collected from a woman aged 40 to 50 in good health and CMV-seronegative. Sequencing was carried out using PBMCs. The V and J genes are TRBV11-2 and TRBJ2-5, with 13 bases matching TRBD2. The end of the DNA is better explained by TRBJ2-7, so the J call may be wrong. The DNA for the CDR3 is TGTGCCAGCAGTTTCTGGACTAGCGGGAGCTACGAGCAGTACTTC. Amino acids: CASSFWTSGSYEQYF.